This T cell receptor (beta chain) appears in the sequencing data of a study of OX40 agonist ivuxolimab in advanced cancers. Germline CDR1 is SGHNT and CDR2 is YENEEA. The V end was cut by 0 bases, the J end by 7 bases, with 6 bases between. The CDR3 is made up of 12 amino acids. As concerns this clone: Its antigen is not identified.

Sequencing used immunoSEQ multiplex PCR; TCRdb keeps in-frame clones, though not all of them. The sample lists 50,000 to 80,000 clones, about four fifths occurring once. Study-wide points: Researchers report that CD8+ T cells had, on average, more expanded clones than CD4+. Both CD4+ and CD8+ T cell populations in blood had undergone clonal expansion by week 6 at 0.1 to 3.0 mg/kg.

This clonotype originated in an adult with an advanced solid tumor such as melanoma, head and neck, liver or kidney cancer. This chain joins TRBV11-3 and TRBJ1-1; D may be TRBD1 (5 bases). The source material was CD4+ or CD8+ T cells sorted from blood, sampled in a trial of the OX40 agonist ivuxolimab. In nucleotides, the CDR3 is TGTGCCAGCAGCTTAGATGGGGGTGAAGCTTTCTTT. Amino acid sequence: CASSLDGGEAFF.